Listed below are T cell receptor beta chains from one sample, sequenced in a study of cytomegalovirus exposure and HLA in healthy donors. Sequenced by immunoSEQ multiplex PCR; TCRdb stores in-frame clones only, minus some. Of 90,000 to 100,000 clones in the sample, over 85% were seen once. Source material: PBMCs. The receptor set was obtained from a woman in her twenties or thirties in good health and CMV-seropositive. Each CDR3 is given with its conserved first and last residue. Fields, in order: D gene, V gene, J gene, clone size, CDR3 protein, CDR3 DNA. A D gene is named only where the DNA matches it firmly. A clone size is listed for some rows: how often the clone was seen (once, few, many), or a class if it is expanded.

>TRBD1|TRBV5-1|TRBJ2-5|NA
CASSTGQGAGETQYF
TGCGCCAGCAGCACGGGACAGGGGGCGGGGGAGACCCAGTACTTC
>NA|TRBV4-1|TRBJ1-4|NA
CASSQTRPILEKLFF
TGCGCCAGCAGCCAAACGCGGCCAATACTTGAAAAACTGTTTTTT
>NA|TRBV7-2|TRBJ1-2|NA
CASSYKSDTFYGYTF
TGTGCCAGCAGCTATAAGTCGGACACCTTCTATGGCTACACCTTC
>NA|TRBV4-1|TRBJ2-7|NA
CASSLTYRDSGYEQYF
TGCGCCAGCAGCCTAACCTACCGGGACTCCGGGTACGAGCAGTACTTC
>TRBD1|TRBV14|TRBJ1-2|few
CASSHEGTALRRGYTF
TGTGCCAGCAGCCACGAGGGGACAGCCCTGAGGAGGGGCTACACCTTC
>TRBD2|TRBV28|TRBJ2-1|NA
CATGLAGMNEQFF
TGTGCTACCGGACTAGCGGGTATGAATGAGCAGTTCTTC
>NA|TRBV7-8|TRBJ2-2|NA
CASSLSFSGKNTGELFF
TGTGCCAGCAGCTTATCCTTTAGCGGAAAGAACACCGGGGAGCTGTTTTTT
>TRBD1|TRBV19|TRBJ1-1|once
CASSTVSYRGEAFF
TGTGCCAGTAGTACCGTCAGTTACAGGGGTGAAGCTTTCTTT
>NA|TRBV28|TRBJ1-1|NA
CASSPQRENTEAFF
TGTGCCAGCAGTCCCCAGCGGGAGAACACTGAAGCTTTCTTT
>TRBD1|TRBV19|TRBJ1-1|NA
CASSIGPGQGTEAFF
TGTGCCAGTAGTATAGGGCCGGGACAGGGGACTGAAGCTTTCTTT
>NA|TRBV5-4|TRBJ2-3|NA
CASSLESPSRYTDTQYF
TGTGCCAGCAGCTTGGAGTCTCCTAGCCGATACACAGATACGCAGTATTTT
>NA|TRBV2|TRBJ2-3|once
CASSEISTDTQYF
TGTGCCAGCAGTGAAATCTCCACAGATACGCAGTATTTT
>NA|TRBV7-2|TRBJ2-5|NA
CASSVTGPPETQYF
TGTGCCAGCAGCGTTACAGGGCCCCCTGAGACCCAGTACTTC
>NA|TRBV27|TRBJ2-7|NA
CASSSRPPSYEQYF
TGTGCCAGCAGTTCTAGGCCCCCTTCCTACGAGCAGTACTTC
>TRBD1|TRBV27|TRBJ1-5|NA
CASGEGQVQNQPQHF
TGTGCCAGCGGGGAGGGACAGGTACAAAATCAGCCCCAGCATTTT
>TRBD2|TRBV5-4|TRBJ2-7|NA
CASSLVLGASGSTLRHEQYF
TGTGCCAGCAGCTTGGTCCTCGGGGCTAGCGGGAGCACTTTGAGACACGAGCAGTACTTC
>TRBD2|TRBV5-1|TRBJ2-5|NA
CASSPRAGGFGETQYF
TGCGCCAGCAGCCCCCGAGCGGGGGGGTTTGGAGAGACCCAGTACTTC
>NA|TRBV30|TRBJ1-4|NA
CAWSGGTGAEKLFF
TGTGCCTGGAGTGGGGGGACTGGGGCCGAAAAACTGTTTTTT
>NA|TRBV28|TRBJ1-5|NA
CASSLNGYNQPQHF
TGTGCCAGCAGTTTGAACGGGTACAATCAGCCCCAGCATTTT
>NA|TRBV6-5|TRBJ2-7|few
CASSYSTRSGYEQYF
TGTGCCAGCAGTTACTCGACGCGGTCGGGATACGAGCAGTACTTC
>TRBD1|TRBV4-1|TRBJ1-1|once
CASSQDASGGQATEAFF
TGCGCCAGCAGCCAAGACGCCTCGGGGGGACAGGCAACTGAAGCTTTCTTT
>TRBD2|TRBV19|TRBJ2-5|NA
CASSSWTSGEETQYF
TGTGCCAGTAGCTCCTGGACTAGCGGAGAAGAGACCCAGTACTTC
>NA|TRBV7-2|TRBJ2-5|NA
CASSPGRGLQMRETQYF
TGTGCCAGCAGCCCCGGTAGGGGACTCCAGATGAGAGAGACCCAGTACTTC
>TRBD2|TRBV28|TRBJ2-3|NA
CASSFRVAGVDADTQYF
TGTGCCAGCAGTTTCAGGGTAGCGGGAGTTGATGCAGATACGCAGTATTTT
>NA|TRBV7-2|TRBJ2-7|once
CASSPGSYEQYF
TGTGCCAGCAGCCCCGGGAGCTACGAGCAGTACTTC
>NA|TRBV30|TRBJ1-5|once
CAWSAGDSNQPQHF
TGTGCCTGGAGTGCCGGTGATAGCAATCAGCCCCAGCATTTT
>TRBD1|TRBV28|TRBJ1-4|NA
CASRQDREYEKLFF
TGTGCCAGCAGACAGGACAGGGAGTATGAAAAACTGTTTTTT
>TRBD2|TRBV27|TRBJ2-7|NA
CASSLAGGVYEQYF
TGTGCCAGCAGTTTAGCGGGAGGAGTCTACGAGCAGTACTTC
>TRBD2|TRBV7-9|TRBJ2-1|NA
CASSLANGPGLAGTNEQFF
TGTGCCAGCAGCTTAGCGAACGGACCGGGACTAGCGGGAACCAATGAGCAGTTCTTC
>TRBD1|TRBV4-3|TRBJ2-4|NA
CASSQGLGQGAKNIQYF
TGCGCCAGCAGCCAAGGCCTGGGACAGGGGGCCAAAAACATTCAGTACTTC
>NA|TRBV7-3|TRBJ2-3|NA
CASSLVGGTDTQYF
TGTGCCAGCAGCTTAGTGGGAGGCACAGATACGCAGTATTTT
>TRBD1|TRBV10-3|TRBJ2-7|NA
CAISVNRGNEQYF
TGTGCCATCAGTGTAAACAGGGGCAACGAGCAGTACTTC
>NA|TRBV5-4|TRBJ2-5|NA
CASSLEPKPQETQYF
TGTGCCAGCAGCTTGGAGCCCAAACCCCAAGAGACCCAGTACTTC
>TRBD1|TRBV30|TRBJ2-7|NA
CAWKRDRGTTYEQYF
TGTGCCTGGAAAAGGGACAGGGGAACAACCTACGAGCAGTACTTC
>NA|TRBV18|TRBJ2-4|NA
CASSLDSVNIQYF
TGTGCCAGCTCACTGGACAGTGTTAACATTCAGTACTTC
>NA|TRBV19|TRBJ2-7|NA
CASSIRVSYEQYF
TGTGCCAGTAGTATCCGGGTCTCCTACGAGCAGTACTTC
>TRBD2|TRBV11-3|TRBJ2-1|NA
CASQSSGRDNEQFF
TGTGCCAGCCAGTCTAGCGGGAGGGACAATGAGCAGTTCTTC
>NA|TRBV28|TRBJ2-1|NA
CASSLFRYNEQFF
TGTGCCAGCAGTTTGTTCAGATACAATGAGCAGTTCTTC
>TRBD1|TRBV28|TRBJ2-7|NA
CASGPGQGVLYEQYF
TGTGCCAGCGGGCCCGGACAGGGGGTACTCTACGAGCAGTACTTC
>TRBD1|TRBV7-2|TRBJ2-7|NA
CASSPLTGGIYEQYF
TGTGCCAGCAGCCCTTTGACAGGGGGTATTTACGAGCAGTACTTC
>NA|TRBV15|TRBJ2-7|NA
CATSTDALGRNWGAYEQYF
TGTGCCACCAGCACCGACGCGCTGGGGCGAAACTGGGGTGCCTACGAGCAGTACTTC
>TRBD1|TRBV6-1|TRBJ1-1|NA
CASRQTGAEAFF
TGTGCCAGCAGACAGACAGGGGCTGAAGCTTTCTTT
>TRBD2|TRBV5-1|TRBJ2-5|few
CASSGQTSGRETQYF
TGCGCCAGCAGCGGACAGACTAGCGGGAGAGAGACCCAGTACTTC
>TRBD1|TRBV6-6|TRBJ1-2|NA
CASSYSPGQTNYGYTF
TGTGCCAGCAGTTACTCCCCGGGACAGACTAACTATGGCTACACCTTC
>NA|TRBV4-1|TRBJ2-5|NA
CASSQDRGRLQETQYF
TGCGCCAGCAGCCAAGACAGGGGTCGATTACAAGAGACCCAGTACTTC
>TRBD1|TRBV5-6|TRBJ1-5|NA
CASSFGTAHNQPQHF
TGTGCCAGCAGCTTCGGGACAGCCCATAATCAGCCCCAGCATTTT
>NA|TRBV7-9|TRBJ2-5|NA
CASSLGGQETQYF
TGTGCCAGCAGCTTAGGAGGCCAGGAGACCCAGTACTTC
>TRBD2|TRBV11-2|TRBJ2-1|NA
CASSSTSGGWNEQFF
TGTGCCAGCAGTAGCACTAGCGGTGGGTGGAATGAGCAGTTCTTC